This T cell receptor (beta chain) was obtained from a study of T cells after posttransplantation cyclophosphamide. Study-wide results and caveats: Recipient CMV seropositivity and CMV reactivation strongly tracked TRB clonality. TRB overlap between skin or GI tissue T cells and blood was limited.

The protocol was immunoSEQ multiplex PCR, while the TCRdb copy is restricted to in-frame clones and leaves out a portion. The data show 5,800 or so clones, with none appearing a single time. This clone was seen ten or more times. Its specificity is unknown. Cyclophosphamide on days +3 and +4 followed busulfan-fludarabine conditioning and a marrow graft. Trimming took off 1 base at V and 0 bases at J, with 6 bases between the two ends. Germline loops: CDR1 LGHNA, CDR2 YSLEER. The CDR3 is made up of 14 amino acids. The receptor was derived from a male patient between 55 and 70 years old who received an allogeneic stem cell transplant from a related donor, was CMV-positive, and had no GVHD. Some T cells may be supplied by the graft donor. The sequencing used PBMCs, collected after allogeneic stem cell transplant with posttransplant cyclophosphamide. V gene TRBV4-3 combines with J gene TRBJ1-2; D is undetermined. This CDR3 reads CASSQARTNYGYTF. The CDR3 DNA follows: TGCGCCAGCAGCCAAGCCAGGACTAACTATGGCTACACCTTC.